What follows describes a single TCR beta chain. Its matching antigen is unknown. This CDR3 spans 15 amino acids. V was shortened by 0 bases and J by 1 base, with 10 bases between the two germline ends. From germline, CDR1 is SGHDT and CDR2 YYEEEE. Here immunoSEQ multiplex PCR was the method, and the copy in TCRdb shows in-frame clones only, minus some. The data show more than 45,000 clones, 70% to 90% seen once. The data are from a study of cytotoxic CD8 clonotypes in ibrutinib-treated CLL. The study, taken as a whole, reports: Public clonotypes were seen rarely and were contracted or stable on treatment. Progressing and sustained-remission patients had different sampling times.

The receptor's source is a human donor with chronic lymphocytic leukemia. The chain joins TRBV5-6 to TRBJ1-1; D is uncertain. Sequenced here: PBMCs, sampled after 24 months of ibrutinib treatment. The CDR3: CASSLGTGRNTEAFF. CDR3 coding DNA: TGTGCCAGCAGCTTGGGGACCGGGCGGAACACTGAAGCTTTCTTT.